This is a list of T cell receptor beta chains from one sample in a study of cytomegalovirus exposure and HLA in healthy donors. The assay was immunoSEQ multiplex PCR, and TCRdb's table has in-frame clones only and misses some. The sample consists of some 120,000 clones, 10% of them appearing once. Sequencing used PBMCs. The receptors shown here come from a woman under 30 in good health and CMV-seropositive. CDR3s include the opening cysteine and the closing phenylalanine or tryptophan. Fields, in order: CDR3 protein, CDR3 DNA, clone size, D gene, J gene, V gene. The D gene is left open where the match is weak. Expanded clones are given a class, and other clones once, few, many or no size at all.

CASSPLGQGEGYTF | TGTGCCAGCTCACCACTGGGACAGGGCGAAGGCTACACCTTC | once | TRBD1 | TRBJ1-2 | TRBV18
CASSFTWDRYTDTQYF | TGTGCCAGCAGCTTCACCTGGGACAGATACACAGATACGCAGTATTTT | NA | TRBD1 | TRBJ2-3 | TRBV9
CATSRDPGGRQYF | TGTGCCACCAGCAGAGACCCAGGGGGAAGGCAGTACTTC | NA | TRBD1 | TRBJ2-7 | TRBV15
CASRVNTEAFF | TGTGCCAGCCGGGTAAACACTGAAGCTTTCTTT | NA | NA | TRBJ1-1 | TRBV28
CAWTEQYF | TGTGCCTGGACAGAGCAGTACTTC | NA | NA | TRBJ2-7 | TRBV30
CASSYAGASYNEQFF | TGCGCCAGCAGCTACGCGGGAGCCTCCTACAATGAGCAGTTCTTC | few | TRBD2 | TRBJ2-1 | TRBV5-1
CASSFEGLADTQYF | TGCGCCAGCAGCTTCGAGGGATTGGCAGATACGCAGTATTTT | medium-sized | NA | TRBJ2-3 | TRBV5-1
CASSLTSESSYNEQFF | TGTGCCAGCAGCTTGACTAGCGAGAGCTCCTACAATGAGCAGTTCTTC | few | TRBD2 | TRBJ2-1 | TRBV11-3
CASSLEPTNYGYTF | TGCGCCAGCAGCTTGGAGCCGACTAACTATGGCTACACCTTC | few | NA | TRBJ1-2 | TRBV5-1
CASSFGGVLYEQYF | TGTGCCAGCAGCTTCGGGGGGGTCCTCTACGAGCAGTACTTC | few | TRBD2 | TRBJ2-7 | TRBV7-9